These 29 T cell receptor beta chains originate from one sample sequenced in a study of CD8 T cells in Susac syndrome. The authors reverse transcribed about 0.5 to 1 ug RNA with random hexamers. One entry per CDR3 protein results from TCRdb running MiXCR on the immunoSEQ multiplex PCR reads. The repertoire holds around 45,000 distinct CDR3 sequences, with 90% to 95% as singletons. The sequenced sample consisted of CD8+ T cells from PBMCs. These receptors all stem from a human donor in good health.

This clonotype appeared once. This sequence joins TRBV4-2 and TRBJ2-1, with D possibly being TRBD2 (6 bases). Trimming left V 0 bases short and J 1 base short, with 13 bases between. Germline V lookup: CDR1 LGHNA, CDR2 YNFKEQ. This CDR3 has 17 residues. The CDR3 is CASSQDFTGESYNEQFF. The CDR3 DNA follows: TGTGCCAGCAGCCAAGATTTTACGGGAGAATCCTACAATGAGCAGTTCTTC.

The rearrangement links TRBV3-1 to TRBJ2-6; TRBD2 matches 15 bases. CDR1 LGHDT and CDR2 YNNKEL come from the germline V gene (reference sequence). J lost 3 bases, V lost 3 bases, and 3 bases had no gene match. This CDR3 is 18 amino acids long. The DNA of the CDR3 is TGTGCCAGCAGCCAGGGGACTAGCGGGAGGCTTGGGGCCAACGTCCTGACTTTC. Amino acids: CASSQGTSGRLGANVLTF.

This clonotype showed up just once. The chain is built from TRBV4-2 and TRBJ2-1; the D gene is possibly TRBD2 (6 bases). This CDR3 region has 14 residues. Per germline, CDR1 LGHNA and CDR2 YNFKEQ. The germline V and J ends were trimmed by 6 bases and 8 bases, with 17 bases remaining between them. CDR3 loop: CASSETLARDEQFF. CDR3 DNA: TGTGCCAGCAGTGAGACCCTAGCGAGGGATGAGCAGTTCTTC.

In nucleotides, the CDR3 is TGCGCCAGCAGTGATAGGCCACAAGAGACCCAGTACTTC. This gives the protein CASSDRPQETQYF. The chain recombines TRBV10-1 with TRBJ2-5; D remains unclear. The CDR3 is 13 residues long. Trimming cost V 3 bases and J 2 bases, with 7 bases left between them. Germline CDR1 reads WNHNN; CDR2 reads SYGVQD (reference sequence).

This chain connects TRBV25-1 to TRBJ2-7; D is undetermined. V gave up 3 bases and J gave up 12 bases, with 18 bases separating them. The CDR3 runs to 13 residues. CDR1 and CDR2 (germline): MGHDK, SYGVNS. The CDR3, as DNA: TGTGCCAGCAGTGACTCCGAATACAGCCTGGCGTACTTC. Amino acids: CASSDSEYSLAYF.

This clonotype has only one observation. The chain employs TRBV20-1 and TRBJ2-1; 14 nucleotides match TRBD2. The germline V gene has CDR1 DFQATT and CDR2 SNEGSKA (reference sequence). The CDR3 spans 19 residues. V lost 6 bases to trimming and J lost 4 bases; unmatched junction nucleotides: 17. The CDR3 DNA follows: TGCAGTGCCAAATCCCAGGGGACTAGCGGGAGCTTATGGTACAATGAGCAGTTCTTC. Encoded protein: CSAKSQGTSGSLWYNEQFF.

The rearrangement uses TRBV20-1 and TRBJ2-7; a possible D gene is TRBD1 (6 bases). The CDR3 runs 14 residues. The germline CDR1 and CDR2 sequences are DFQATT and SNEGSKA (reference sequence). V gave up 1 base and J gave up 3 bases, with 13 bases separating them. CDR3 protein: CSARGQDHLYEQYF. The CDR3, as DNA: TGCAGTGCTAGAGGACAGGACCACCTCTACGAGCAGTACTTC.

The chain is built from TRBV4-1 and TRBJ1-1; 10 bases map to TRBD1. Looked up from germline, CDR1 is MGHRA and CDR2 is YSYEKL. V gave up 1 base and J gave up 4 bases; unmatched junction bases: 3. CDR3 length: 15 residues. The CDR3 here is CASSQGQGAGTEAFF. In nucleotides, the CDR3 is TGCGCCAGCAGCCAAGGACAGGGGGCGGGCACTGAAGCTTTCTTT.

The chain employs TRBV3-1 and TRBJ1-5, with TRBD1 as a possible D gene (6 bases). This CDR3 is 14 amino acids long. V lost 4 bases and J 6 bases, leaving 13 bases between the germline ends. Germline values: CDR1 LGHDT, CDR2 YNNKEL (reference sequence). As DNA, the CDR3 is TGTGCCAGCAGCCTGGGGAGGGGGTCTCAGCCCCAGCATTTT. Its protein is CASSLGRGSQPQHF.

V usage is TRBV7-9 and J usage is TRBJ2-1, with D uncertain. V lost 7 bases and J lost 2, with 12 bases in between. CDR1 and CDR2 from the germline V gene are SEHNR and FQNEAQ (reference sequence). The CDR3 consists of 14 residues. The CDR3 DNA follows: TGTGCCAGCAAGAGGAGCACGGCCTACAATGAGCAGTTCTTC. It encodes CASKRSTAYNEQFF. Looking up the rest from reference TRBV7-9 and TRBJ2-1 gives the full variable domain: DTGVSQNPRHKITKRGQNVTFRCDPISEHNRLYWYRQTLGQGPEFLTYFQNEAQLEKSRLLSDRFSAERPKGSFSTLEIQRTEQGDSAMYLCASKRSTAYNEQFFGPGTRLTVL.

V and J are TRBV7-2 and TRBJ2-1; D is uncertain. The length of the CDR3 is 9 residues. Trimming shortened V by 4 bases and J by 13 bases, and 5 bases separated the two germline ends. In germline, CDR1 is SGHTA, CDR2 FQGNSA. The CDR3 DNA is TGTGCCAGCAGCTCCCCTCAGTTCTTC. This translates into CASSSPQFF.

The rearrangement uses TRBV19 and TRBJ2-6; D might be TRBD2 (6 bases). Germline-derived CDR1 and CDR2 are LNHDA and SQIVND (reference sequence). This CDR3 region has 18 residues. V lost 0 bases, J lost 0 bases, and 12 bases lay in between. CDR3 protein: CASSIEGGPLSGANVLTF. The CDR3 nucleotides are TGTGCCAGTAGTATAGAGGGGGGTCCCCTCTCTGGGGCCAACGTCCTGACTTTC.

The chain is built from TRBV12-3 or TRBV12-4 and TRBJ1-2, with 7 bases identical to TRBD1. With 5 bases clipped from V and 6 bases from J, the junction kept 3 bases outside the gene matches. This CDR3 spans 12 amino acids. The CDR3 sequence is CASSPDRDGYTF. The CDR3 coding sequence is TGTGCCAGCAGTCCCGACAGGGATGGCTACACCTTC.

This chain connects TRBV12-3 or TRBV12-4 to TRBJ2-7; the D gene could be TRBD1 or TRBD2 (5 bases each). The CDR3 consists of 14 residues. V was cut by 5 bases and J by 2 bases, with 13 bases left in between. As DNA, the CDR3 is TGTGCCAGCAGTGGGGACGGAATGGCCTACGAGCAGTACTTC. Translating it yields CASSGDGMAYEQYF.

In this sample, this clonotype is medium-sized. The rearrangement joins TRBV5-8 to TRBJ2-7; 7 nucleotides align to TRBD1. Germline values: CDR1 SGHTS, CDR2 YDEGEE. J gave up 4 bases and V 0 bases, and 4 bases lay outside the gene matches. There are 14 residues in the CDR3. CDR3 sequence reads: CASSLDRGEYEQYF. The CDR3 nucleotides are TGTGCCAGCAGCTTGGACAGGGGCGAATACGAGCAGTACTTC.

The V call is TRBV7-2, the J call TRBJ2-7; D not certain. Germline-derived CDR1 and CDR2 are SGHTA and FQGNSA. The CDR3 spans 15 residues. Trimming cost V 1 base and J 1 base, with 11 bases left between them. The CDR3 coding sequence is TGTGCCAGCAGCTTAGATTGGCTAGAATCCTACGAGCAGTACTTC. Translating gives CASSLDWLESYEQYF.

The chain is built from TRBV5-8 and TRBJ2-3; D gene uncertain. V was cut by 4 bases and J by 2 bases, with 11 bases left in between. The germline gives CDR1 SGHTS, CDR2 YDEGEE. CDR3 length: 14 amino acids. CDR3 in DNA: TGTGCCAGCAGCCCGATTAGAGTCACAGATACGCAGTATTTT. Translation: CASSPIRVTDTQYF.

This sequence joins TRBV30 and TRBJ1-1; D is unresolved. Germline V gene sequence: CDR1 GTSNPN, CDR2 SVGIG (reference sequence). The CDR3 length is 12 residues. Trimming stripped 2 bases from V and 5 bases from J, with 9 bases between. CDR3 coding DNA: TGTGCCTGGAGTTACCGGGCAACTGAAGCTTTCTTT. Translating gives CAWSYRATEAFF.

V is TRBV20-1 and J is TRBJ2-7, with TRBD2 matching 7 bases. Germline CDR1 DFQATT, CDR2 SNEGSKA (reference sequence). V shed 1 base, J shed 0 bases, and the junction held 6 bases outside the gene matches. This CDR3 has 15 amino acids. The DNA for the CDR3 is TGCAGTGCTAGAGTTAGCGGGCCACTCTCCTACGAGCAGTACTTC. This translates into CSARVSGPLSYEQYF.

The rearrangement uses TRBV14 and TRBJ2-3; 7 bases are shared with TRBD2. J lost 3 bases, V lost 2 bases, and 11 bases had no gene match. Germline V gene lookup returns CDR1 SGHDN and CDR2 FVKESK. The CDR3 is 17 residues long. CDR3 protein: CASSQRSGERLTDTQYF. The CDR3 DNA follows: TGTGCCAGCAGCCAAAGGAGCGGGGAGCGGTTGACAGATACGCAGTATTTT.

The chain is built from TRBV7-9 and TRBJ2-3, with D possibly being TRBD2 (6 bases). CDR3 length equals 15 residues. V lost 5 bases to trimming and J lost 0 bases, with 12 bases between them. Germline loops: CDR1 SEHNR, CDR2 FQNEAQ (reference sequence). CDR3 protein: CASSPPSDSTDTQYF. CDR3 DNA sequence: TGTGCCAGCAGCCCTCCTAGCGATAGCACAGATACGCAGTATTTT.

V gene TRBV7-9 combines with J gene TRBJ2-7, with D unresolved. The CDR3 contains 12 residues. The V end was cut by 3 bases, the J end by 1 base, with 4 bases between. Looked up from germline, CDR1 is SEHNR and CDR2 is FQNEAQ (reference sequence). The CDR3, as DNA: TGTGCCAGCAGCTTGATTTCCTACGAGCAGTACTTC. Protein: CASSLISYEQYF. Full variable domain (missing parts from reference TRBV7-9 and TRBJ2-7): DTGVSQNPRHKITKRGQNVTFRCDPISEHNRLYWYRQTLGQGPEFLTYFQNEAQLEKSRLLSDRFSAERPKGSFSTLEIQRTEQGDSAMYLCASSLISYEQYFGPGTRLTVT.

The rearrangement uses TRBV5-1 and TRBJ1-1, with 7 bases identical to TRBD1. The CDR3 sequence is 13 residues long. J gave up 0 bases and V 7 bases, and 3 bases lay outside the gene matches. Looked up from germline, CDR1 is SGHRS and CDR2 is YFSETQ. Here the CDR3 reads CASGTGVNTEAFF. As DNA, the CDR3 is TGCGCCAGCGGCACAGGGGTGAACACTGAAGCTTTCTTT.

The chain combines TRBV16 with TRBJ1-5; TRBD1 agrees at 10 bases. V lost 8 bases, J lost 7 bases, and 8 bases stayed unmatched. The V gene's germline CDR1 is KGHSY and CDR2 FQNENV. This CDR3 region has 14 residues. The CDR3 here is CASCDRGLEQPQHF. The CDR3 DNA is TGTGCCAGCTGCGACAGGGGGCTAGAACAGCCCCAGCATTTT.

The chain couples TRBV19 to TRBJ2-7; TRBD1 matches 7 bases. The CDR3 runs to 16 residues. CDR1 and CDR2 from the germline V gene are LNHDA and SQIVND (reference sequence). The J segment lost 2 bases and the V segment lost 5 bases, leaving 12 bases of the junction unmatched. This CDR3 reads CASSSAIRDSPYEQYF. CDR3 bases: TGTGCCAGTAGTTCCGCCATCCGGGACAGCCCCTACGAGCAGTACTTC.

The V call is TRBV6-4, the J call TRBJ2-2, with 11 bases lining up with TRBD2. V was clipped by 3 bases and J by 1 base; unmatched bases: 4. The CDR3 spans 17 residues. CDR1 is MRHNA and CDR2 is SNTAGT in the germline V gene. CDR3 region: CASSDWGLAENTGELFF. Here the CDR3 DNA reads TGTGCCAGCAGTGATTGGGGACTAGCGGAGAACACCGGGGAGCTGTTTTTT.

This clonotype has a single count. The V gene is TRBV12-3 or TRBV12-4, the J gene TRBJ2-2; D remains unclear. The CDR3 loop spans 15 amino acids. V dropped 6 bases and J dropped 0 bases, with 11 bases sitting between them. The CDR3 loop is CASRVGQTNTGELFF. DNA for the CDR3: TGTGCCAGCAGGGTCGGGCAGACGAACACCGGGGAGCTGTTTTTT.

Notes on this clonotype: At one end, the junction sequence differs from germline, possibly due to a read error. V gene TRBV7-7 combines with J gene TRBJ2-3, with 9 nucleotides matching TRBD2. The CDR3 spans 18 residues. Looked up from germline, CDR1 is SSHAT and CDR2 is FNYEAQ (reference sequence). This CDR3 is CASSPKVAGGPLEDTQYF. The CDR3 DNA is TGTGCTAGCAGCCCCAAGGTGGCGGGAGGGCCATTAGAAGATACGCAGTATTTT.

CDR3 coding DNA: TGTGCCTGGAGTGTACGATGGGGCCTTGCGGCCCCCCCTCCGAAAGTCTCTTCCTACGAGCAGTACTTC. Translated: CAWSVRWGLAAPPPKVSSYEQYF. The chain links TRBV30 to TRBJ2-7; D is perhaps TRBD1 (5 bases). CDR1 GTSNPN and CDR2 SVGIG come from the germline V gene (reference sequence). The CDR3 totals 23 residues. V was clipped by 0 bases and J by 1 base, with 37 bases between them.